Detailed here is one T cell receptor beta chain. Germline-derived CDR1 and CDR2 are SGDLS and YYNGEE. Trimming cost V 0 bases and J 0 bases; bases outside gene matches: 4. The CDR3 is 17 residues long. These data are taken from a study of blood T cell repertoires in COVID-19. Turning to the study itself: The United States, Italy and Spain were the sources of the acute and convalescent COVID-19 samples. T cells, B-cell-depleted T cells, or PBMCs supplied cDNA or gDNA.

Original data processing: Amplification of reference gene primers provided the estimated nucleated cell counts. Some clones are missing from TCRdb's copy, which holds only in-frame ones; the method was immunoSEQ multiplex PCR. V and J calls and clone size are given by that table; D and trimming were obtained from the DNA. In the table there are about 88,000 clones, about 85% of which are singletons. This receptor was identified in a male donor with acute or convalescent COVID-19. The rearrangement links TRBV9 to TRBJ2-5, with 11 bases that match TRBD2. Input material: peripheral blood. This CDR3 is CASSVGLAGGNQETQYF. For the CDR3, the DNA is TGTGCCAGCAGCGTAGGTCTAGCGGGGGGTAACCAAGAGACCCAGTACTTC.